This T cell receptor (beta chain) was recorded in a study of radiation and T cells in renal cell carcinoma. The overall study: Nephrectomy followed 15 Gy stereotactic body radiation by 4 weeks. General study points: Pretreatment tumor biopsies were lacking, so baseline clonotypes are unknown.

Trimming stripped 0 bases from V and 7 bases from J, with 13 bases between. The CDR3 extends over 14 amino acids. Per the germline V gene, CDR1 is SGHNT and CDR2 is YYREEE (reference sequence). As to this clone: The antigen remains unidentified.

Measured with immunoSEQ multiplex PCR; TCRdb has only the in-frame clones, and not every one. The sample contains about 140,000 clones, approximately 87% of which appear only once. Time point indicated: baseline pretreatment blood. The treatment was: 15 Gy SBRT to primary tumor, nephrectomy 4 weeks later. The chain combines TRBV5-4 with TRBJ1-2, with D possibly matching TRBD1 (6 bases). The TCR sequence derives from a woman in her forties or fifties with renal cell carcinoma. Sequenced material: blood, taken from a patient whose treatment included radiotherapy and nephrectomy. DNA for the CDR3: TGTGCCAGCAGCTTGGAGACAGGTACAGTTGGCTACACCTTC. Its protein product is CASSLETGTVGYTF.